This T cell receptor beta chain was captured in a study of blood T cell repertoires in COVID-19. Whole-study context: Nucleic acid was either cDNA or gDNA, and it came from T cells, B-cell-depleted T cells, or PBMCs.

How the authors handled the data: It was from reference gene primer amplification that nucleated cell counts were estimated. TCRdb's copy holds only in-frame clones and misses some; the assay was immunoSEQ multiplex PCR. V, J and clone size are taken as reported in that table, and D and trimming were inferred from the DNA itself. The repertoire holds fewer than 350,000 clones, with around 91% as singletons. Germline CDR1 is SGHAT and CDR2 is FQNNGV. The CDR3 sequence is 19 residues long. The V gene end was trimmed by 1 base and the J gene end by 0 bases; junction bases not matched to a gene: 9. Self-reported history from a screening survey and questionnaire set each donor's cohort.

The sample comprised PBMCs or T cells enriched from blood (not recorded which). The receptor was isolated from a woman aged 18 to 35 with acute COVID-19. The rearrangement uses TRBV11-2 and TRBJ2-6; TRBD1 matches 7 bases. The CDR3 spells CASSLVNWDRSSGANVLTF. Here the CDR3 DNA reads TGTGCCAGCAGCTTAGTAAATTGGGACAGAAGCTCTGGGGCCAACGTCCTGACTTTC.